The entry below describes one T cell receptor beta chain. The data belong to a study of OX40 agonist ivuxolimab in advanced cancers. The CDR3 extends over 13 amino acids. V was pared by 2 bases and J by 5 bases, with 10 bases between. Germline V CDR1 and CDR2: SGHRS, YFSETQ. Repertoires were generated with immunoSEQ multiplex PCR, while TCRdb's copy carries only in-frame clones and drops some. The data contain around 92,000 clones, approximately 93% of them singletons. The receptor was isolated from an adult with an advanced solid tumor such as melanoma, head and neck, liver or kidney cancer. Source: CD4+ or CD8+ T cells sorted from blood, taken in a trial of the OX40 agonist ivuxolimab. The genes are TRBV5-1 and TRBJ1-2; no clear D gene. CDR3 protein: CASSFEREYGYTF. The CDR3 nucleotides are TGCGCCAGCAGCTTTGAAAGGGAATATGGCTACACCTTC.